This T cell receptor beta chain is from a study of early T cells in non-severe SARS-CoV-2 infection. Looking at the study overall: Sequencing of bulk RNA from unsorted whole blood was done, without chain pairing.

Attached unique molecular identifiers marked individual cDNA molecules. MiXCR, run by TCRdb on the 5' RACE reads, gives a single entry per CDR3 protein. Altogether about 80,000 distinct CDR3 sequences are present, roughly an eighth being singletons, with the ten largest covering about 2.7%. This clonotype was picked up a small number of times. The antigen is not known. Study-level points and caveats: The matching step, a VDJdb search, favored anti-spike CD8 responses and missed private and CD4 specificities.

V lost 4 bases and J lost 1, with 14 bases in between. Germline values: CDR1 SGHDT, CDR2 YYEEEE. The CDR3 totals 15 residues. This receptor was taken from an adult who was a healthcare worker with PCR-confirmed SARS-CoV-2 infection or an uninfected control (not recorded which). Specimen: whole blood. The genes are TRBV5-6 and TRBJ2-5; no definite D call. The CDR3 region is CASSPSWDFQETQYF. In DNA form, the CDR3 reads TGTGCCAGCAGCCCCTCTTGGGATTTCCAAGAGACCCAGTACTTC.